These T cell receptor beta chains were read from a single sample in a study of regulatory T cells in long-lasting Graves disease. TCRdb re-derived calls from the multiplex PCR reads in MiXCR, one entry per CDR3 protein. The table includes hundreds of thousands of distinct CDR3 sequences, under 25% detected once. Material: peripheral blood mononuclear cells (PBMCs), obtained when the disease was refractory, from a patient treated with antithyroid drugs. The source of these receptors is a female donor with Graves disease. Each CDR3 is given with its conserved first and last residue. Each record gives: D gene, clone size, V gene, J gene, CDR3 DNA, CDR3 protein. A D gene is named only where the DNA matches it firmly. Some rows have no size entry. The others give once, few or many, or a class for an expanded clone.

TRBD1	few	TRBV30	TRBJ2-7	TGTGCCTGGAGTAAAGGACAGGCCTACGAGCAGTACTTC	CAWSKGQAYEQYF
-	-	TRBV29-1	TRBJ2-7	TGCAGCGTAATTGGCGGAGCCTACGAGCAGTACTTC	CSVIGGAYEQYF
-	many	TRBV27	TRBJ1-5	TGTGCCAGCAGTCCAACAGGATCCGCAAGGCAGCCCCAGCATTTT	CASSPTGSARQPQHF
-	many	TRBV29-1	TRBJ2-7	TGCAGCGTTGTGCACAGGACCAGCTCCTACGAGCAGTACTTC	CSVVHRTSSYEQYF
-	-	TRBV6-5	TRBJ1-3	TGTGCCAGCAGTTACGAGCGGGGAATGAGAAACACCATATATTTT	CASSYERGMRNTIYF
-	many	TRBV28	TRBJ2-5	TGTGCCAGCAGTCTTGGGCCCCTGGATCGGGAGACCCAGTACTTC	CASSLGPLDRETQYF
-	many	TRBV3-1	TRBJ2-7	TGTGCCAGCAGCCAATTGGACCTGGAAGCTGGTGAGCAGTACTTC	CASSQLDLEAGEQYF
-	many	TRBV6-1	TRBJ1-4	TGTGCCAGCAGTGAGCTGTCGCGGGATCTGTTTTTT	CASSELSRDLFF
-	few	TRBV29-1	TRBJ2-1	TGCAGCGTCCGCCCTGACTCCTACAATGAGCAGTTCTTC	CSVRPDSYNEQFF
-	few	TRBV12-3/TRBV12-4	TRBJ2-2	TGTGCCAGCAGTTTTTTGATGGGAGGCACCGGGGAGCTGTTTTTT	CASSFLMGGTGELFF
-	-	TRBV2	TRBJ2-7	TGTGCCACCGGTGGCAAGCTTAGCTACGAGCAGTACTTC	CATGGKLSYEQYF
-	few	TRBV6-1	TRBJ2-3	TGTGCCAGCAGTGAAGCGTTTCGGGGACGCACAGATACGCAGTATTTT	CASSEAFRGRTDTQYF
-	-	TRBV11-2	TRBJ1-2	TGTGCCAGCAGCTTCCCACAGGAACTCTATGGCTACACCTTC	CASSFPQELYGYTF
-	few	TRBV20-1	TRBJ2-7	TGCAGTGCTAGAGATTGGGGGGACGAGTTTTACGAGCAGTACTTC	CSARDWGDEFYEQYF
-	-	TRBV3-1	TRBJ2-5	TGTGCCAGCAGCTGTAAGGACTTCCAAGACTGCTCCCTCCAAGAGACCCAGTACTTC	CASSCKDFQDCSLQETQYF
-	few	TRBV25-1	TRBJ2-2	TGTGCCAGCGGGAGTGTTTTTGGGAACACCGGGGAGCTGTTTTTT	CASGSVFGNTGELFF
TRBD1	many	TRBV11-2	TRBJ2-7	TGTGCCAGCAGCCCGACAGGGGGCGGGAGGCGGGCCTACGAGCAGTACTTC	CASSPTGGGRRAYEQYF
TRBD1	many	TRBV7-9	TRBJ1-1	TGTGCCAGCAGCTTAGGACAGGGGGACACTGAAGCTTTCTTT	CASSLGQGDTEAFF
TRBD2	-	TRBV20-1	TRBJ2-2	TGCAGTGCTAGAGATCAGCGGGAGGTGGGGGAGCTGTTTTTT	CSARDQREVGELFF
-	-	TRBV29-1	TRBJ2-1	TGCAGCGTTGCGGGAGCCTACAATGAGCAGTTCTTC	CSVAGAYNEQFF
-	many	TRBV28	TRBJ1-5	TGTGCCAGCAGTTTTGGCCGCCGAAGAAGCAATCAGCCCCAGCATTTT	CASSFGRRRSNQPQHF
-	few	TRBV20-1	TRBJ2-7	TGCAGTGCTAGGGGCAGAGACGAGCAGTACTTC	CSARGRDEQYF
TRBD2	many	TRBV5-6	TRBJ2-7	TGTGCCAGCAGCTTCGGCGGGAGTGTCTACGAGCAGTACTTC	CASSFGGSVYEQYF
-	many	TRBV28	TRBJ1-2	TGTGCCAGCAGTCTCCCCCCAGGGGGCTACACCTTC	CASSLPPGGYTF
-	many	TRBV6-5	TRBJ1-1	TGTGCCAGCAGTTACATTAGGGGCGGGAACACTGAAGCTTTCTTT	CASSYIRGGNTEAFF
-	many	TRBV15	TRBJ2-5	TGTGCCACCTCCAGGGGACAAGAGACCCAGTACTTC	CATSRGQETQYF
-	few	TRBV5-1	TRBJ1-1	TGCGCCAGCGCCCAACTCCAGAGTGGCACTGAAGCTTTCTTT	CASAQLQSGTEAFF
-	-	TRBV27	TRBJ2-5	TGTGCCAGCAGTTTACCTGATGGGGAGACCCAGTACTTC	CASSLPDGETQYF
-	-	TRBV19	TRBJ1-1	TGTGCCAGTAGGAGACAGGTGAACACTGAAGCTTTCTTT	CASRRQVNTEAFF
-	once	TRBV19	TRBJ2-2	TGTGCCAGTAGTTTCCAGCTGGAGCGGGTCGGGGAGCTGTTTTTT	CASSFQLERVGELFF
-	many	TRBV11-2	TRBJ2-1	TGTGCCAGCAGCTCCCCCGGGGTGGCACTCTCCTACAATGAGCAGTTCTTC	CASSSPGVALSYNEQFF
-	many	TRBV2	TRBJ1-5	TGTGCCAGCAGGAGACGGAAATATAGCAATCAGCCCCAGCATTTT	CASRRRKYSNQPQHF
-	-	TRBV3-1	TRBJ1-5	TGTGCCAGCAGCCAAGGGTGGGTAGGTCAGCCCCAGCATTTT	CASSQGWVGQPQHF
-	-	TRBV12-3/TRBV12-4	TRBJ1-5	TGTGCCAGCAGCTCCCTATCGGGTCAGCCCCAGCATTTT	CASSSLSGQPQHF
TRBD1	-	TRBV2	TRBJ2-2	TGTGCCGGAGGACAGGGCCAGAACACCGGGGAGCTGTTTTTT	CAGGQGQNTGELFF
TRBD1	many	TRBV2	TRBJ2-7	TGTGCCAGCACAGGGGGCCGTTCGGGTGAGCAGTACTTC	CASTGGRSGEQYF
-	many	TRBV6-9	TRBJ2-7	TGTGCCAGCAGTTGGGACACCATCTACGAGCAGTACTTC	CASSWDTIYEQYF
-	many	TRBV12-3/TRBV12-4	TRBJ1-5	TGTGCCAGCAGTTTCTCAGGCCACAATCAGCCCCAGCATTTT	CASSFSGHNQPQHF
-	many	TRBV28	TRBJ1-1	TGTGCCAGCATTGATTCAGCGGGGGAAGCTTTCTTT	CASIDSAGEAFF
TRBD1	-	TRBV2	TRBJ1-2	TGTGCCAGCATGCCGGGACAGGGGTCGTCTGGCTATGGCTACACCTTC	CASMPGQGSSGYGYTF
-	many	TRBV28	TRBJ2-5	TGTGCCAGCACCCTCACCCTAGGGTCGCAAGAGACCCAGTACTTC	CASTLTLGSQETQYF
-	many	TRBV2	TRBJ2-7	TGTGCCAGCAGTTCGTCCAGCGGGGAGCAGTACTTC	CASSSSSGEQYF
TRBD2	few	TRBV20-1	TRBJ2-7	TGCAGTGCTAGAGATCTTCGAGCGGGAGTATACGAGCAGTACTTC	CSARDLRAGVYEQYF
-	-	TRBV28	TRBJ2-7	TGTGCCAGCAACGGGTTATCAGGGGCGGACTACGAGCAGTACTTC	CASNGLSGADYEQYF
-	many	TRBV5-6	TRBJ2-5	TGTGCCAGCAGACCTAACGGGGCTTGGGAGGAGACCCAGTACTTC	CASRPNGAWEETQYF